This T cell receptor (beta chain) emerged from a study of blood T cell repertoires in COVID-19. Study summary: Sites in the United States, Italy and Spain provided acute and convalescent COVID-19 samples. PBMCs, B-cell-depleted T cells, or T cells provided the cDNA or gDNA that made up the material.

The assay was immunoSEQ multiplex PCR, and TCRdb's table has in-frame clones only and misses some. The sample records about 400,000 clones, around nine tenths being singletons. From germline, CDR1 is SEHNR and CDR2 FQNEAQ (reference sequence). This CDR3 comprises 15 residues. The V end was cut by 5 bases, the J end by 4 bases, with 15 bases between. The rearrangement joins TRBV7-9 to TRBJ2-1; weak D call: TRBD1 (5 bases). Material for sequencing was peripheral blood. This receptor was obtained from a human donor in a cohort sampled during active COVID-19. The CDR3 DNA is TGTGCCAGCAGCCAGGGTGGTGTATCGTACAATGAGCAGTTCTTC. Translation: CASSQGGVSYNEQFF. Supplemented by reference TRBV7-9 and TRBJ2-1, the full variable domain reads DTGVSQNPRHKITKRGQNVTFRCDPISEHNRLYWYRQTLGQGPEFLTYFQNEAQLEKSRLLSDRFSAERPKGSFSTLEIQRTEQGDSAMYLCASSQGGVSYNEQFFGPGTRLTVL.